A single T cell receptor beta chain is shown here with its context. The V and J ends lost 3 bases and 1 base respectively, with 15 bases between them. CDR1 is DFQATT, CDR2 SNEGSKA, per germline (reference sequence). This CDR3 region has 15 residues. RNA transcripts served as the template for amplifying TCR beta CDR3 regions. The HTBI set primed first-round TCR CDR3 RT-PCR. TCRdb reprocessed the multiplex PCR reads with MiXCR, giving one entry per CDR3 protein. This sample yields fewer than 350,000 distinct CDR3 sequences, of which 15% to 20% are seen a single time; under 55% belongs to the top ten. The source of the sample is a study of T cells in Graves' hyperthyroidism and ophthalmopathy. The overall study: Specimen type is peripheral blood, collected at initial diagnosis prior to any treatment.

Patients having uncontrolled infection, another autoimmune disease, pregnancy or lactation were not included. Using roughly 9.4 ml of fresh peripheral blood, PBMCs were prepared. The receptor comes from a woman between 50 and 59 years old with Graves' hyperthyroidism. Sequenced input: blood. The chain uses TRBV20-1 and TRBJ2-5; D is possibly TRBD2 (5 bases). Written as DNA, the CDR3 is TGCAGTGCTAGCTGGGGAGCGGTCGGCCAAGAGACCCAGTACTTC. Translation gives CSASWGAVGQETQYF.